This TCR beta chain originates from a study of beta chain features in type 1 diabetes. The CDR3 covers 15 residues. This clone was found a few times. TCRB transcripts that were expressed got sequenced, as all of the isolated RNA had been reverse transcribed. Assay: immunoSEQ multiplex PCR; the TCRdb copy retains only in-frame clones and omits some. The sample has 150,000 to 180,000 clones, approximately 12% seen once. The origin of this receptor is a man aged 18 to 29 in good health. The rearrangement joins TRBV21-1 to TRBJ1-2; no check of the table's D call, TRBD1, against the DNA was made. TRBV21-1 is noted as a pseudogene. Material for sequencing was central memory CD4+ T cells from blood. The CDR3 DNA is TGTGCCAGCAGCGATGCGGGACAGGGTAACTATGGCTACACCTTC. This codes for CASSDAGQGNYGYTF.